This T cell receptor (beta chain) came from a study of blood T cell repertoires in COVID-19. In the study's own analysis: Reference gene primer amplification gave nucleated cell count estimates. Produced via immunoSEQ multiplex PCR; TCRdb's table is partial and in-frame only. The V and J calls and clone size come from that table; D and trimming were worked out from the DNA. This sample has more than 250,000 clones, with around four fifths found just once. The source is a woman between 45 and 65 years old with acute or convalescent COVID-19. The sequencing sample was made of peripheral blood.

Here the CDR3 DNA reads TGTGCTAGTGGTTGGGTAGCGGGAGGCCTGATGGAGACCCAGTACTTC. Translated: CASGWVAGGLMETQYF. The chain employs TRBV12-5 and TRBJ2-5, with TRBD2 identical over 10 bases. The V gene end was trimmed by 4 bases and the J gene end by 5 bases; junction bases not matched to a gene: 10. The CDR3 runs 16 residues. Germline CDR1 LGHNT, CDR2 FRNRAP.